Below are 28 T cell receptor beta chains sequenced from a single sample in a study of PD-L1 blockade in urothelial cancer. Here immunoSEQ multiplex PCR was the method, and the copy in TCRdb shows in-frame clones only, minus some. The table includes tens of thousands of clones, 82% detected once. The source was PBMCs, collected around atezolizumab (anti-PD-L1) treatment. The receptors come from a man aged 65 to 85 with urothelial cancer.

The J gene is TRBJ2-7, the V gene TRBV5-5; TRBD1 aligns across 9 bases. The CDR3 extends over 13 amino acids. Trimming at V came to 3 bases and at J to 7 bases, leaving 5 bases not matched to a gene. The germline gives CDR1 SGHKS, CDR2 YYEKEE (reference sequence). The CDR3 region is CASSSLGTGEQYF. CDR3 bases: TGTGCCAGCAGCTCATTAGGGACAGGGGAGCAGTACTTC. Drawing the rest from reference TRBV5-5 and TRBJ2-7, the complete variable domain is DAGVTQSPTHLIKTRGQQVTLRCSPISGHKSVSWYQQVLGQGPQFIFQYYEKEERGRGNFPDRFSARQFPNYSSELNVNALLLGDSALYLCASSSLGTGEQYFGPGTRLTVT.

The chain couples TRBV18 to TRBJ1-2; no firm D call. Germline CDR1 and CDR2: KGHSH and LQKENI. This CDR3 comprises 12 residues. Trimming took off 6 bases at V and 5 bases at J, with 10 bases between the two ends. CDR3 in DNA: TGTGCCAGCTCCGGACTCGGGTATGGCTACACCTTC. Amino acids: CASSGLGYGYTF.

This clone was detected a few times. CDR3 in DNA: TGCAGCGTTGATTTTACTGCGGGGGGCAACTATGGCTACACCTTC. It specifies CSVDFTAGGNYGYTF. The chain couples TRBV29-1 to TRBJ1-2; D perhaps matches TRBD1 (6 bases). Germline V gives CDR1 SQVTM, CDR2 ANQGSEA. V was clipped by 3 bases and J by 2 bases, with 16 bases between them. The CDR3 consists of 15 residues.

The chain is built from TRBV7-8 and TRBJ1-1; TRBD1 aligns across 9 bases. CDR3 length: 16 residues. With V trimmed by 1 base and J by 3 bases, 6 bases remained unmatched. Germline CDR1 reads SGHVS; CDR2 reads FQNEAQ. The CDR3 DNA follows: TGTGCCAGCAGCTTAGGAGGGACAGGGATGGACACTGAAGCTTTCTTT. Translating gives CASSLGGTGMDTEAFF.

A note on this clone: The sample contains more than one DNA sequence encoding this CDR3. The genes are TRBV5-4 and TRBJ2-1; 11 bases match TRBD1. V was pared by 3 bases and J by 4 bases, with 3 bases of the junction left unmatched. The CDR3 has 15 amino acids. Per germline, CDR1 SGHNT and CDR2 YYREEE (reference sequence). For the CDR3, the DNA is TGTGCCAGCAGCTCCGGGACAGGGGGTTACAATGAGCAGTTCTTC. Protein sequence: CASSSGTGGYNEQFF.

This clone was seen only a few times. This sequence joins TRBV6-1 and TRBJ2-1; the D gene is possibly TRBD2 (5 bases). Germline CDR1 is MNHNS and CDR2 is SASEGT. The germline V and J ends were trimmed by 7 bases and 9 bases, with 16 bases remaining between them. The CDR3 is 13 residues long. Written as DNA, the CDR3 is TGTGCCAGCACGGAAGAGGGTAGTGGTGAGCAGTTCTTC. Its protein product is CASTEEGSGEQFF.

J is TRBJ2-6 and V is TRBV19, with 7 bases identical to TRBD1. The CDR3 runs 17 residues. The junction had 8 bases not matched to a gene; V was cut back by 4 bases and J by 2 bases. Germline assignment: CDR1 LNHDA and CDR2 SQIVND (reference sequence). CDR3 sequence reads: CASSTPDDRAGANVLTF. CDR3 DNA sequence: TGTGCCAGTAGTACCCCAGATGACAGGGCTGGGGCCAACGTCCTGACTTTC. Full variable domain (remainder filled in from reference TRBV19 and TRBJ2-6): DGGITQSPKYLFRKEGQNVTLSCEQNLNHDAMYWYRQDPGQGLRLIYYSQIVNDFQKGDIAEGYSVSREKKESFPLTVTSAQKNPTAFYLCASSTPDDRAGANVLTFGAGSRLTVL.

Concerning this clone: The same CDR3 also results from other DNA sequences found in this sample. The chain uses TRBV7-2 and TRBJ2-7, with D possibly TRBD1 on 7 matching bases. The V gene lost 1 base and the J gene lost 2 bases, with 12 bases spanning the gap. Germline lookup yields CDR1 SGHTA and CDR2 FQGNSA. The CDR3 has 15 amino acids. CDR3 amino acids: CASSLEGRGAYEQYF. The CDR3 nucleotides are TGTGCCAGCAGCTTAGAGGGCAGGGGGGCCTACGAGCAGTACTTC.

This clone occurred once. CDR3 nucleotides: TGTGCCAGCAGTTACGGAAAGACAGGGCATGGGGGCTACACCTTC. Its protein product is CASSYGKTGHGGYTF. V and J are TRBV6-5 and TRBJ1-2; the match to TRBD1 covers 7 bases. Germline CDR1 reads MNHEY; CDR2 reads SVGAGI. The CDR3 has 15 amino acids. V lost 2 bases to trimming and J lost 8 bases; unmatched junction nucleotides: 11.

The chain carries TRBV6-5 and TRBJ1-2; 10 bases align to TRBD1. J lost 6 bases, V lost 3 bases, and 10 bases had no gene match. Germline lookup yields CDR1 MNHEY and CDR2 SVGAGI. The CDR3 runs to 16 residues. The CDR3 DNA reads as TGTGCCAGCAGTTATCTAATTGGCGGGACAGGGGATGGCTACACCTTC. Protein product: CASSYLIGGTGDGYTF.

The genes are TRBV5-1 and TRBJ2-1, with D perhaps matching TRBD1 (7 bases). Trimming left V 2 bases short and J 0 bases short, with 12 bases between. Looked up from germline, CDR1 is SGHRS and CDR2 is YFSETQ. CDR3 length equals 16 residues. The CDR3 DNA reads as TGCGCCAGCAGCTTTCGACAGGGAGGCTCCTACAATGAGCAGTTCTTC. Amino acid sequence: CASSFRQGGSYNEQFF.

The gene calls are TRBV29-1 and TRBJ2-1; maybe TRBD2 (5 bases). This CDR3 is 11 amino acids long. CDR1 and CDR2 (germline): SQVTM, ANQGSEA. Deletions cut 7 bases from V and 5 bases from J, with 9 bases between. The CDR3 DNA sequence: TGCAGCGAGCAGCGGAACAATGAGCAGTTCTTC. Translated: CSEQRNNEQFF.

The rearrangement links TRBV11-2 to TRBJ1-2; weak D call: TRBD1 (6 bases). The CDR3 totals 15 residues. V was pared by 2 bases and J by 2 bases, with 12 bases between. From germline, CDR1 is SGHAT and CDR2 FQNNGV. The CDR3 nucleotides read TGTGCCAGCAGCTTAAGCGGGACACCGAACTATGGCTACACCTTC. Its translation is CASSLSGTPNYGYTF.

This clone was seen a few times. The chain links TRBV11-2 to TRBJ1-2, with unresolved D. This CDR3 is built from 13 residues. V was shortened by 0 bases and J by 8 bases, with 10 bases between the two germline ends. Germline loops: CDR1 SGHAT, CDR2 FQNNGV. The CDR3 nucleotides read TGTGCCAGCAGCTTAGAGCCCACGGGAGGCTACACCTTC. Translated: CASSLEPTGGYTF. Combining the CDR3 with reference TRBV11-2 and TRBJ1-2 gives the whole variable domain EAGVAQSPRYKIIEKRQSVAFWCNPISGHATLYWYQQILGQGPKLLIQFQNNGVVDDSQLPKDRFSAERLKGVDSTLKIQPAKLEDSAVYLCASSLEPTGGYTFGSGTRLTVV.

The genes are TRBV29-1 and TRBJ1-1, with 7 bases aligning to TRBD1. The V and J ends lost 7 bases and 5 bases, in that order; junction bases with no gene match: 10. Germline V gives CDR1 SQVTM, CDR2 ANQGSEA. This CDR3 region has 13 residues. The CDR3: CSGLQGTTTEAFF. The CDR3 nucleotides are TGCAGCGGCCTACAGGGGACAACAACTGAAGCTTTCTTT.

The chain uses TRBV27 and TRBJ1-2; D unclear. The V end was cut by 5 bases, the J end by 7 bases, with 11 bases between. CDR3 size: 12 residues. Germline CDR1 and CDR2: MNHEY and SMNVEV (reference sequence). The CDR3 DNA reads as TGTGCCAGCAGTCTAAGCGGAAGTGGCTACACCTTC. The encoded protein is CASSLSGSGYTF.

The gene calls are TRBV11-3 and TRBJ2-7; 7 bases agree with TRBD2. Germline lookup yields CDR1 SGHNT and CDR2 YENEEA. The V and J ends lost 0 bases and 1 base, in that order; junction bases with no gene match: 15. The CDR3 runs 19 residues. The CDR3 protein is CASSLERWLADDISYEQYF. Written as DNA, the CDR3 is TGTGCCAGCAGCTTAGAAAGGTGGCTAGCGGACGATATTTCCTACGAGCAGTACTTC.

This clone was counted once. V and J are TRBV7-3 and TRBJ2-3; TRBD1 agrees at 7 bases. The junction had 5 bases not matched to a gene; V was cut back by 4 bases and J by 4 bases. The CDR3 loop spans 14 amino acids. Germline values: CDR1 SGHTA, CDR2 FQGTGA. CDR3 DNA: TGTGCCAGCAGCTCGAATACAGGGGCAGATACGCAGTATTTT. Amino acids: CASSSNTGADTQYF.

The V gene is TRBV9, the J gene TRBJ1-5; D is perhaps TRBD1 (6 bases). This CDR3 comprises 15 residues. Trimming removed 4 bases from V and 3 bases from J, with 14 bases in between. The germline CDR1 and CDR2 sequences are SGDLS and YYNGEE. The CDR3 nucleotides read TGTGCCAGCAGCCGGGACAACTCTGTCAATCAGCCCCAGCATTTT. This sequence encodes CASSRDNSVNQPQHF.

The chain uses TRBV6-5 and TRBJ1-4, with 9 nucleotides matching TRBD1. This CDR3 has 14 amino acids. V was pared by 6 bases and J by 7 bases, with 6 bases of the junction left unmatched. In germline, CDR1 is MNHEY, CDR2 SVGAGI. Here the CDR3 DNA reads TGTGCCAGCAGATCACAGGGGGCCGGTGAAAAACTGTTTTTT. Protein product: CASRSQGAGEKLFF.

V gene TRBV7-9 combines with J gene TRBJ1-4; D gene unclear. The germline V gene has CDR1 SEHNR and CDR2 FQNEAQ (reference sequence). The CDR3 loop spans 16 amino acids. Trimming removed 1 base from V and 0 bases from J, with 9 bases in between. The CDR3 DNA follows: TGTGCCAGCAGCTTAGGTTGGGCAGCAACTAATGAAAAACTGTTTTTT. This codes for CASSLGWAATNEKLFF.

The V and J genes are TRBV6-1 and TRBJ1-3; D is unresolved. Trimming left V 3 bases short and J 1 base short, with 4 bases between. Germline CDR1 reads MNHNS; CDR2 reads SASEGT. This CDR3 is built from 13 residues. The CDR3: CASSDFSGNTIYF. The CDR3 DNA reads as TGTGCCAGCAGTGACTTTTCTGGAAACACCATATATTTT.

The rearrangement links TRBV4-1 to TRBJ1-1, with 7 bases aligning to TRBD1. The junction had 8 bases not matched to a gene; V was cut back by 7 bases and J by 0 bases. The germline gives CDR1 MGHRA, CDR2 YSYEKL. The CDR3 is 15 residues long. The CDR3 reads CASTLVDRVNTEAFF. Written as DNA, the CDR3 is TGCGCCAGCACCCTCGTCGACAGGGTGAACACTGAAGCTTTCTTT.

This chain joins TRBV11-2 and TRBJ1-4, with D tentatively TRBD1 (5 bases). This CDR3 contains 16 residues. Germline V gene lookup returns CDR1 SGHAT and CDR2 FQNNGV. Deletions cut 1 base from V and 0 bases from J, with 9 bases between. CDR3 loop: CASSLGTLTTNEKLFF. CDR3 DNA: TGTGCCAGCAGCTTAGGGACACTCACAACTAATGAAAAACTGTTTTTT.

The chain joins TRBV18 to TRBJ2-5, with D perhaps TRBD1 (6 bases). This CDR3 has 15 residues. Germline loops: CDR1 KGHSH, CDR2 LQKENI. The V gene lost 6 bases and the J gene lost 4 bases, with 18 bases spanning the gap. In DNA, the CDR3 is TGTGCCAGCTCCCGAATGGGACATGGAGGAGAGACCCAGTACTTC. This codes for CASSRMGHGGETQYF.

This clone appeared a few times. This sequence joins TRBV6-4 and TRBJ1-5, with D tentatively TRBD1 (5 bases). The CDR3 is 13 residues long. The germline CDR1 and CDR2 sequences are MRHNA and SNTAGT. Trimming pared 4 bases from V and 6 bases from J, leaving 10 bases between. CDR3 protein: CASSAGASQPQHF. The DNA for the CDR3 is TGTGCCAGCAGTGCTGGGGCGAGTCAGCCCCAGCATTTT.

The rearrangement joins TRBV11-2 to TRBJ1-2, with D perhaps TRBD1 (5 bases). This CDR3 is built from 14 residues. The germline gives CDR1 SGHAT, CDR2 FQNNGV. V gave up 5 bases and J gave up 4 bases, with 14 bases separating them. The CDR3 sequence: CASSPLQGAYGYTF. In DNA, the CDR3 is TGTGCCAGCAGCCCCCTCCAGGGCGCCTATGGCTACACCTTC. The full variable domain, its missing parts supplied by reference TRBV11-2 and TRBJ1-2, is EAGVAQSPRYKIIEKRQSVAFWCNPISGHATLYWYQQILGQGPKLLIQFQNNGVVDDSQLPKDRFSAERLKGVDSTLKIQPAKLEDSAVYLCASSPLQGAYGYTFGSGTRLTVV.

The V and J genes are TRBV30 and TRBJ1-4; TRBD1 agrees at 8 bases. Trimming cost V 2 bases and J 5 bases; bases outside gene matches: 13. This CDR3 region has 17 residues. CDR1 and CDR2 from the germline V gene are GTSNPN and SVGIG (reference sequence). The CDR3 coding sequence is TGTGCCTGGAGTCCGGACAGGGTGAGGGGGCCGAATGAAAAACTGTTTTTT. Protein product: CAWSPDRVRGPNEKLFF. Looking up the rest from reference TRBV30 and TRBJ1-4 gives the full variable domain: SQTIHQWPATLVQPVGSPLSLECTVEGTSNPNLYWYRQAAGRGLQLLFYSVGIGQISSEVPQNLSASRPQDRQFILSSKKLLLSDSGFYLCAWSPDRVRGPNEKLFFGSGTQLSVL.